This T cell receptor beta chain originates from a study of regulatory T cells in long-lasting Graves disease. The CDR3 loop spans 18 amino acids. Between the trimmed V and J ends, which lost 0 bases and 10 bases, there was a span of 25 bases. The germline V gene encodes CDR1 LGHDT and CDR2 YNNKEL (reference sequence). This clonotype has just a few counts. Construction of the TCR beta libraries employed iRepertoire HTBI primers in conjunction with Arm-PCR of CDR3 regions. TCRdb re-called the multiplex PCR reads with MiXCR, one entry per CDR3 protein. Among roughly 350,000 distinct CDR3 sequences listed, around 15% were seen once. Time point meaning: newly diagnosed GD, antithyroid drugs for less than 3 months. Construction of the TCR library relied on RNA isolated from PBMCs. Separately, the same data were catalogued under a study of T cells in Graves' hyperthyroidism and ophthalmopathy. That paper adds: Ophthalmopathy was identified by the model a median about six months ahead of onset.

This rearrangement joins TRBV3-1 to TRBJ2-1; D is perhaps TRBD1 or TRBD2 (6 bases each). The specimen was peripheral blood mononuclear cells (PBMCs), collected at new diagnosis, from a patient treated with antithyroid drugs. This TCR came from a woman in her late teens or twenties with Graves disease. The CDR3 DNA sequence: TGTGCCAGCAGCCAAGAGCTGGGGGGACTGGCGGGTACAGGGGAGCAGTTCTTC. Its protein is CASSQELGGLAGTGEQFF.